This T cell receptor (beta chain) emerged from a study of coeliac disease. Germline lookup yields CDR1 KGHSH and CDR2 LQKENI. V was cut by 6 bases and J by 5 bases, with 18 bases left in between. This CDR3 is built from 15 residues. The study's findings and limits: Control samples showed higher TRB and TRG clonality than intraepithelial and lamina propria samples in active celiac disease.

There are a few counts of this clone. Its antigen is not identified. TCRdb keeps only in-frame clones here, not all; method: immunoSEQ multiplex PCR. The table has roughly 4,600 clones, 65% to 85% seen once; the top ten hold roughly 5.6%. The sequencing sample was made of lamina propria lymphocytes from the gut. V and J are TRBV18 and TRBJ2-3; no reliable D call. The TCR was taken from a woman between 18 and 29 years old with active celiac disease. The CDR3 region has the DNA TGTGCCAGCTCGACCGGCGCTGACTCCCTAGATACGCAGTATTTT. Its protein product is CASSTGADSLDTQYF.